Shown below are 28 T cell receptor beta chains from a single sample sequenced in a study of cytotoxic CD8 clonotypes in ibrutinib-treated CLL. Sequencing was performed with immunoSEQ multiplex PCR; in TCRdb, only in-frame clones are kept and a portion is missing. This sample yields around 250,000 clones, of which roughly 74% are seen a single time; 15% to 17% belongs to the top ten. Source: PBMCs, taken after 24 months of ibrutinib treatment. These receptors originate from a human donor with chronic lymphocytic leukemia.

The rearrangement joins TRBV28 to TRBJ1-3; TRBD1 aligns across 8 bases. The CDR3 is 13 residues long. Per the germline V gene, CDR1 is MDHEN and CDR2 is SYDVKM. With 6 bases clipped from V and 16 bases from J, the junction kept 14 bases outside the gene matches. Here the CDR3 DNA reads TGTGCCAGCAGCCCCGGGACAGGTTTTCCTCCTTATTTT. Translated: CASSPGTGFPPYF.

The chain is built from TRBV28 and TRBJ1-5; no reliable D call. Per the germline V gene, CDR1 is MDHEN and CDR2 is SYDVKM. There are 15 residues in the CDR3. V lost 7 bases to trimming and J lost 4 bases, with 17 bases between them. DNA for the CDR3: TGTGCCAGCAAGTGGCAACCCTTAACTAATCAGCCCCAGCATTTT. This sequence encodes CASKWQPLTNQPQHF.

CDR3 sequence (DNA): TGTGCCAGCAGCTCGACAGGAGGCAATCAGCCCCAGCATTTT. This gives the protein CASSSTGGNQPQHF. This chain connects TRBV7-8 to TRBJ1-5; tentative D call: TRBD1 (6 bases). V lost 4 bases and J lost 2, with 9 bases in between. Germline V CDR1 and CDR2: SGHVS, FQNEAQ. The CDR3 spans 14 residues.

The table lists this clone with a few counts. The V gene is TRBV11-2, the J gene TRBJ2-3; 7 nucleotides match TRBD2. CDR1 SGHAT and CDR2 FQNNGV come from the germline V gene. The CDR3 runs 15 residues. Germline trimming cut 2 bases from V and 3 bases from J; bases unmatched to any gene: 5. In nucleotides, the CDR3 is TGTGCCAGCAGCTTAACTACTAGCGAAACAGATACGCAGTATTTT. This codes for CASSLTTSETDTQYF.

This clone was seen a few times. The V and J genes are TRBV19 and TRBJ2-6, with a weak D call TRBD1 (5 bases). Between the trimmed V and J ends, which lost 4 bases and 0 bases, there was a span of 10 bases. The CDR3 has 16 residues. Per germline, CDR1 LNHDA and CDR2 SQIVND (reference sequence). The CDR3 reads CASSKMTDSGANVLTF. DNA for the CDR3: TGTGCCAGTAGTAAAATGACAGACTCTGGGGCCAACGTCCTGACTTTC.

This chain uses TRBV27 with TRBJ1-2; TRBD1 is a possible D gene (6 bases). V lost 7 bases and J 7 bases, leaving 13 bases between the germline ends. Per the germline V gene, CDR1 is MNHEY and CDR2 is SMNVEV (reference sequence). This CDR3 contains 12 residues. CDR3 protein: CASKKPGAGYTF. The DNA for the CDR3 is TGTGCCAGCAAGAAACCGGGGGCTGGCTACACCTTC.

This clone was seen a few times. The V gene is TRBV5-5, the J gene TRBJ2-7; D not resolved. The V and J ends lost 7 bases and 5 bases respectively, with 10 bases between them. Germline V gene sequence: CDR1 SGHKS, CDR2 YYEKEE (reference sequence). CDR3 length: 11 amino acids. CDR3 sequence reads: CASGTLNEQYF. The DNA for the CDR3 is TGTGCCAGCGGTACCTTGAACGAGCAGTACTTC.

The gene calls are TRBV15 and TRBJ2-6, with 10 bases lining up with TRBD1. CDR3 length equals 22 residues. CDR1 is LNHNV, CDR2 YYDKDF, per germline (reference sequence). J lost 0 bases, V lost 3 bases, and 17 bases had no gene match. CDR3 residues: CATSSLPPPDRGQYSGANVLTF. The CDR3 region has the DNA TGTGCCACCAGCAGTCTCCCTCCCCCCGACAGGGGGCAGTACTCTGGGGCCAACGTCCTGACTTTC. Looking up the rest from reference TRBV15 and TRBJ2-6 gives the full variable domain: DAMVIQNPRYQVTQFGKPVTLSCSQTLNHNVMYWYQQKSSQAPKLLFHYYDKDFNNEADTPDNFQSRRPNTSFCFLDIRSPGLGDTAMYLCATSSLPPPDRGQYSGANVLTFGAGSRLTVL.

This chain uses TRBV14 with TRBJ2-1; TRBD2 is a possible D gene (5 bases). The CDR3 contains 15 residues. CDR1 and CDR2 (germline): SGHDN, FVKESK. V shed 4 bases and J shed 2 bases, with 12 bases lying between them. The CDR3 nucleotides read TGTGCCAGCAGCCTGGGGAGTATGGCCTACAATGAGCAGTTCTTC. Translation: CASSLGSMAYNEQFF.

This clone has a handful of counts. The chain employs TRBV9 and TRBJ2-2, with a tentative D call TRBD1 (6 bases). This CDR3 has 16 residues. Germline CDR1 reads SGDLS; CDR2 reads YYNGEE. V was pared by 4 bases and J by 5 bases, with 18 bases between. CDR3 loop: CASSPQTGSSTGELFF. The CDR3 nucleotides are TGTGCCAGCAGCCCCCAGACAGGATCTAGTACCGGGGAGCTGTTTTTT.

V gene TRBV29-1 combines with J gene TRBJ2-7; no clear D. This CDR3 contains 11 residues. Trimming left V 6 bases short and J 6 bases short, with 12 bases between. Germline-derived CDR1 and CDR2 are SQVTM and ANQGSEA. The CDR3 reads CSVETLGEQYF. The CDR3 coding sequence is TGCAGCGTCGAGACCCTTGGCGAGCAGTACTTC.

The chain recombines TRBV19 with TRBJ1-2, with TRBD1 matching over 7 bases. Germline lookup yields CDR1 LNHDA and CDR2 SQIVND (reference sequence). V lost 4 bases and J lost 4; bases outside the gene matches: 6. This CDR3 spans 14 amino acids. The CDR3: CASSTPDRAYGYTF. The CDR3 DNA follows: TGTGCCAGTAGTACTCCTGACAGGGCCTATGGCTACACCTTC. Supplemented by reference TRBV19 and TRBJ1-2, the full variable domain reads DGGITQSPKYLFRKEGQNVTLSCEQNLNHDAMYWYRQDPGQGLRLIYYSQIVNDFQKGDIAEGYSVSREKKESFPLTVTSAQKNPTAFYLCASSTPDRAYGYTFGSGTRLTVV.

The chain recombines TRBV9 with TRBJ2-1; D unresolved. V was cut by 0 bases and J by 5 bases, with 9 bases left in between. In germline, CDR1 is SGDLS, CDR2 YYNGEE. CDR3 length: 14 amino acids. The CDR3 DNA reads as TGTGCCAGCAGCGTAGCCCCCCATGACAATGAGCAGTTCTTC. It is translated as CASSVAPHDNEQFF.

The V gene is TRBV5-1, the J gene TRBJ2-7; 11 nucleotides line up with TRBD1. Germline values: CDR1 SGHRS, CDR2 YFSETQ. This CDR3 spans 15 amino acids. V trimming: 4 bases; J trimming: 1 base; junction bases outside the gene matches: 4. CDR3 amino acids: CASSAGTGGSYEQYF. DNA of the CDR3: TGCGCCAGCAGCGCCGGGACAGGGGGTTCCTACGAGCAGTACTTC.

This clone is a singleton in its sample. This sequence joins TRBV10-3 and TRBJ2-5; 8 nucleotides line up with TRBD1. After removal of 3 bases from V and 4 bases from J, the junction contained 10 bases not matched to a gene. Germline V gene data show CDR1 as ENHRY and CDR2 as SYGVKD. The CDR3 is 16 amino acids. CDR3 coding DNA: TGTGCCATCAGTGATAGGGCAGGGGGCTTCGGAGAGACCCAGTACTTC. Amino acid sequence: CAISDRAGGFGETQYF.

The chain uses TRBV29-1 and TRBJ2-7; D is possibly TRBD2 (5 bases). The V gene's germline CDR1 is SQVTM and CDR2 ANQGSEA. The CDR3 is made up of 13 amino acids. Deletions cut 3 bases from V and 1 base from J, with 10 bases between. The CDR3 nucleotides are TGCAGCGTTGAGACACGGGATTCCTACGAGCAGTACTTC. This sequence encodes CSVETRDSYEQYF.

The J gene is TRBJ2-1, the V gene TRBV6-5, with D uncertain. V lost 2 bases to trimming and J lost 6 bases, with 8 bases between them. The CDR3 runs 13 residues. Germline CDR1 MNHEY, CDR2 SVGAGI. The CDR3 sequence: CASSYRMLNEQFF. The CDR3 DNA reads TGTGCCAGCAGTTACCGGATGCTCAATGAGCAGTTCTTC.

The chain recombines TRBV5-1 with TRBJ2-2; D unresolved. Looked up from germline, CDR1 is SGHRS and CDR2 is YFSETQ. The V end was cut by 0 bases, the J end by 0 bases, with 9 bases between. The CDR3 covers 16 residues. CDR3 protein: CASSLADGTNTGELFF. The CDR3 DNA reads TGCGCCAGCAGCTTGGCCGACGGAACGAACACCGGGGAGCTGTTTTTT.

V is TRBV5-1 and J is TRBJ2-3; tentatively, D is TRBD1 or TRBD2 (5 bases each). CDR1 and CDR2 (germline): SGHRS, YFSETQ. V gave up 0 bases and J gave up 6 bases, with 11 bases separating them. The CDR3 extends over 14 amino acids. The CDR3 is CASSLVGTYDTQYF. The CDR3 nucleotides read TGCGCCAGCAGCTTGGTTGGGACCTACGATACGCAGTATTTT. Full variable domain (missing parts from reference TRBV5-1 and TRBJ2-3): KAGVTQTPRYLIKTRGQQVTLSCSPISGHRSVSWYQQTPGQGLQFLFEYFSETQRNKGNFPGRFSGRQFSNSRSEMNVSTLELGDSALYLCASSLVGTYDTQYFGPGTRLTVL.

CDR3 sequence: CASSQDLAERSYEQYF. The CDR3 DNA reads TGCGCCAGCAGCCAAGATCTGGCAGAACGCTCCTACGAGCAGTACTTC. The chain has TRBV4-1 and TRBJ2-7; no definite D call. The CDR3 has 16 residues. Germline CDR1 and CDR2: MGHRA and YSYEKL. Trimming left V 0 bases short and J 0 bases short, with 12 bases between.

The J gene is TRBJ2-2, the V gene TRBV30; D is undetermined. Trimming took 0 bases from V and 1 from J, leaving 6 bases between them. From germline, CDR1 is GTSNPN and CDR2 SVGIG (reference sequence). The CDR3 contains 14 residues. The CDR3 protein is CAWSVLKNTGELFF. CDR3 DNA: TGTGCCTGGAGTGTGTTAAAGAACACCGGGGAGCTGTTTTTT.

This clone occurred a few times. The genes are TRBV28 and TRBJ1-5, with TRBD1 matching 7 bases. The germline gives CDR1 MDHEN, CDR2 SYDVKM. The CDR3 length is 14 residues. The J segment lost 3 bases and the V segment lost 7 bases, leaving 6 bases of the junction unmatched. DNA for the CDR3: TGTGCCAGCATTTCAGGGGGACCCAATCAGCCCCAGCATTTT. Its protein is CASISGGPNQPQHF.

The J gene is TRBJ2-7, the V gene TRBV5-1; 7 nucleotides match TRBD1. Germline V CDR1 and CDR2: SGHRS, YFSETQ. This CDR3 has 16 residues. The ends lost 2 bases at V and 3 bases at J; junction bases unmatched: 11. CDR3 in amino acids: CASSFSDRDRDYEQYF. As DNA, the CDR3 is TGCGCCAGCAGCTTCTCAGACCGGGACAGAGACTACGAGCAGTACTTC.

This CDR3 is CASSLTDQETQYF. The CDR3 DNA reads as TGTGCCAGCAGCTTAACCGATCAAGAGACCCAGTACTTC. V and J are TRBV5-8 and TRBJ2-5; no clear D gene. The CDR3 is 13 residues long. Germline loops: CDR1 SGHTS, CDR2 YDEGEE. The V end lost 2 bases, the J end lost 2 bases, and 7 bases lay between the germline ends.

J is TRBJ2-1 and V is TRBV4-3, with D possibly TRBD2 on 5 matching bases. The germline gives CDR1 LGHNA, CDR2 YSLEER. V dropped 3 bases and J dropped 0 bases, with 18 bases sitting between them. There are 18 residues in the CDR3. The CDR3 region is CASSHPLGAASSYNEQFF. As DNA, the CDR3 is TGCGCCAGCAGCCACCCCCTTGGAGCGGCAAGCTCCTACAATGAGCAGTTCTTC.

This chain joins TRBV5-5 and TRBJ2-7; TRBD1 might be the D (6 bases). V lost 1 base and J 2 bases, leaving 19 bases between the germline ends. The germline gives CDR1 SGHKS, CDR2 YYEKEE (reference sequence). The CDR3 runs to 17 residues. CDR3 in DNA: TGTGCCAGCAGCTTGTTGCGACAGGCCGTAATTACCTACGAGCAGTACTTC. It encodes CASSLLRQAVITYEQYF.

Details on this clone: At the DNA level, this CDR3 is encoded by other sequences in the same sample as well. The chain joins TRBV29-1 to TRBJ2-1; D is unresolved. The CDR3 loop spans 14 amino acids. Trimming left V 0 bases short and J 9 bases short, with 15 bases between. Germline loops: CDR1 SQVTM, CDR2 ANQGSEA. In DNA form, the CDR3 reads TGCAGCGTTGAAGATCGAGTTGTAGTGAGTGAGCAGTTCTTC. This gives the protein CSVEDRVVVSEQFF.

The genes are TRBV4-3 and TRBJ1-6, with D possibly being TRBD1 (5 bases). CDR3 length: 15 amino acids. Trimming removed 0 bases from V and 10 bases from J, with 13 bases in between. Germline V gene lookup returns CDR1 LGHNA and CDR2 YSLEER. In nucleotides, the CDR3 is TGCGCCAGCAGCCAAGAGGGCTCGAGGGACTCACCCCTCCACTTT. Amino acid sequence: CASSQEGSRDSPLHF.